The sequence of this T cell receptor (beta chain) was determined in a study of cytomegalovirus exposure and HLA in healthy donors. Every donor was a healthy person donating bone marrow. Sampled while nominally healthy, donors likely had unrecorded immune exposures. The PCR employed 60 Vbeta primers together with 13 Jbeta primers. Sequenced by immunoSEQ multiplex PCR; TCRdb stores in-frame clones only, minus some. The table lists about 110,000 clones, 70% to 80% of them singletons, with roughly 2.8% in the top ten. Findings of the study overall: Indistinguishable V segments such as TRBV6-2 and TRBV6-3 were excluded. Later on, analysis showed that most CMV-associated TCR beta chains appeared to be HLA-restricted.

This clone was detected a few times. Its antigen is not identified. The V segment lost 1 base and the J segment 2 bases; nucleotides outside the gene matches: 2. Looked up from germline, CDR1 is SNHLY and CDR2 is FYNNEI. The CDR3 totals 15 residues. The rearrangement links TRBV2 to TRBJ2-1; 7 positions agree with TRBD2. This receptor was taken from a female donor in good health and CMV-seronegative. The specimen was PBMCs. CDR3 DNA: TGTGCCAGCAGTGAAGAGACTAGCACCTACAATGAGCAGTTCTTC. It is translated as CASSEETSTYNEQFF.